The T cell receptor (beta chain) under discussion was sequenced for a study of T cell changes during pregnancy in multiple sclerosis. TCRdb's copy holds only in-frame clones and misses some; the assay was immunoSEQ multiplex PCR. The table shows fewer than 30,000 clones, with approximately 94% occurring only once. The J segment lost 2 bases and the V segment lost 5 bases, leaving 6 bases of the junction unmatched. Germline CDR1 reads SNHLY; CDR2 reads FYNNEI. This CDR3 has 15 residues. The TCR sequence derives from a female donor with multiple sclerosis, enrolled in a pregnancy study. The sample in question was CD8+ T cells from peripheral blood mononuclear cells, obtained before pregnancy. The rearrangement links TRBV2 to TRBJ2-1; 7 bases are shared with TRBD1. The CDR3 region is CASSTRQGTYNEQFF. The CDR3 bases are TGTGCCAGCAGTACCCGACAGGGAACCTACAATGAGCAGTTCTTC.